This T cell receptor beta chain was profiled in a study of immune evolution from preneoplasia to lung adenocarcinoma. Within the sample, this clone is large. Profiling relied on immunoSEQ multiplex PCR, and the TCRdb table lists in-frame clones only, not all of them. The sample lists around 7,000 clones, around 77% occurring once. Trimming shortened V by 6 bases and J by 5 bases, and 15 bases separated the two germline ends. Germline values: CDR1 SGDLS, CDR2 YYNGEE. This CDR3 has 14 amino acids. The gene calls are TRBV9 and TRBJ2-1; D is possibly TRBD2 (5 bases). The TCR originated in a person between 65 and 79 years old with lung adenocarcinoma. Source material: FFPE adjacent normal lung tissue. The CDR3 sequence is CASTRAGGDNEQFF. For the CDR3, the DNA is TGTGCCAGCACTAGGGCGGGTGGGGACAATGAGCAGTTCTTC.